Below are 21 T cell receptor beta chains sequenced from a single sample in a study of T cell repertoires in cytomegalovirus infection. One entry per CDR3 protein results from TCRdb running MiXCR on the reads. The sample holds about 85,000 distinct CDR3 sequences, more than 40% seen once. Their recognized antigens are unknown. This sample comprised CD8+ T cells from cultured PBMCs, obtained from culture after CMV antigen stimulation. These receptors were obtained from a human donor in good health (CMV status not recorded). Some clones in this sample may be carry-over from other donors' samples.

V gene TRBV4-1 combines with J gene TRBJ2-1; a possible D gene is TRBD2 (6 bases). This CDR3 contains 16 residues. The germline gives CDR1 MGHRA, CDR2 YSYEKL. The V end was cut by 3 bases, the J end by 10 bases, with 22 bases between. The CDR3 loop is CASSHTPGLPAQEQFF. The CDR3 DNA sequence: TGCGCCAGCAGCCACACCCCGGGACTGCCGGCGCAAGAGCAGTTCTTC.

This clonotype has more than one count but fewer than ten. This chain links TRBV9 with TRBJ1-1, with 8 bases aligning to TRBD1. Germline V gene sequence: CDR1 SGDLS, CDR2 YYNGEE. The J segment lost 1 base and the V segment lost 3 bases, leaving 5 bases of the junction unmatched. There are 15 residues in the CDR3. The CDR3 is CASSGIDRGNTEAFF. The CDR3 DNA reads TGTGCCAGCAGCGGTATTGACAGGGGGAACACTGAAGCTTTCTTT.

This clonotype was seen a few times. The CDR3 sequence is CASSLHGQASLSPNTEAFF. CDR3 DNA: TGCGCCAGCAGCTTGCATGGGCAGGCCTCCCTCTCCCCGAACACTGAAGCTTTCTTT. The chain links TRBV5-1 to TRBJ1-1; unclear D gene. Deletions cut 1 base from V and 1 base from J, with 23 bases between. There are 19 residues in the CDR3. CDR1 SGHRS and CDR2 YFSETQ come from the germline V gene.

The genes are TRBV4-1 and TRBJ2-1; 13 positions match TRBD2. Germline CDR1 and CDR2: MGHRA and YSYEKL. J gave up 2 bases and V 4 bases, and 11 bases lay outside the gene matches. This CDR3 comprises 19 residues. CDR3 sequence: CASSPSPGLAGTTYNEQFF. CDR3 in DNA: TGCGCCAGCAGCCCTTCCCCGGGACTAGCGGGAACAACCTACAATGAGCAGTTCTTC.

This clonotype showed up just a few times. The CDR3 coding sequence is TGTGCCAGCAGCTTAGGTGTGGACTTTCCTTCGAAGACCCAGTACTTC. Translating gives CASSLGVDFPSKTQYF. The rearrangement links TRBV11-2 to TRBJ2-5; a possible D gene is TRBD2 (5 bases). The V and J ends lost 1 base and 6 bases respectively, with 18 bases between them. This CDR3 is 16 amino acids long. Germline CDR1 is SGHAT and CDR2 is FQNNGV.

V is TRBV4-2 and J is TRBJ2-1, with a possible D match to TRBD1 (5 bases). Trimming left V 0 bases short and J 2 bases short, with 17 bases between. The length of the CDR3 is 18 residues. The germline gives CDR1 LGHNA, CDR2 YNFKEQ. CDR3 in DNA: TGTGCCAGCAGCCAAGAACCCCCCTCAGGGAACCCCTACAATGAGCAGTTCTTC. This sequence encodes CASSQEPPSGNPYNEQFF.

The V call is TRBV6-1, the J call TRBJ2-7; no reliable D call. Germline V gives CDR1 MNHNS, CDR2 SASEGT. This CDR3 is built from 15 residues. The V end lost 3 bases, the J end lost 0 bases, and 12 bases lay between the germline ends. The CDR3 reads CASSDVHTGSYEQYF. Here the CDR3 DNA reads TGTGCCAGCAGTGACGTGCACACCGGCTCCTACGAGCAGTACTTC.

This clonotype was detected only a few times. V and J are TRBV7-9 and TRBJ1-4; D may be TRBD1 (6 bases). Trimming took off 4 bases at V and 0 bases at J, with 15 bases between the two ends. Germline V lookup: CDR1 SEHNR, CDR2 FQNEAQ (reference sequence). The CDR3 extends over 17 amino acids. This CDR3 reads CASSSEYRTATNEKLFF. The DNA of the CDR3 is TGTGCCAGCAGCTCCGAATATAGGACAGCAACTAATGAAAAACTGTTTTTT.

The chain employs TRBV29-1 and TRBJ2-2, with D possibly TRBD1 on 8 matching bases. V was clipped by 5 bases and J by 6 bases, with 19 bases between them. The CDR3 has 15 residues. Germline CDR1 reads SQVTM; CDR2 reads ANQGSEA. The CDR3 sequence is CSVFAPTGGAGELFF. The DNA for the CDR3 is TGCAGCGTTTTCGCTCCCACAGGGGGGGCCGGGGAGCTGTTTTTT.

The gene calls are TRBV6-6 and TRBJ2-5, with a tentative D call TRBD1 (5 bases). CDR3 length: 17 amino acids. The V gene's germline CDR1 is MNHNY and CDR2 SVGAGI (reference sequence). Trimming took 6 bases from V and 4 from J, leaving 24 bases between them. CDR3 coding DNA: TGTGCCAGCAGCGCCCGACGGAGCAGGGCAAGGAGAGAGACCCAGTACTTC. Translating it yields CASSARRSRARRETQYF.

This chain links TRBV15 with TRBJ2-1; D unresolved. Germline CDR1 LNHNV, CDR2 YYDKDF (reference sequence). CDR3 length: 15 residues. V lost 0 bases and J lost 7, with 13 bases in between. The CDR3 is CATSRDVSRRNEQFF. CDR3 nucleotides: TGTGCCACCAGCAGAGATGTATCAAGGCGGAATGAGCAGTTCTTC.

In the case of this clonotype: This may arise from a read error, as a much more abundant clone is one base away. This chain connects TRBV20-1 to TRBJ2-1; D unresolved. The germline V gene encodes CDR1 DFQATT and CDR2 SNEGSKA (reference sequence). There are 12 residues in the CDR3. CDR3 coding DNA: TGCAGTGCTCTTACTTTCTACAATGTGCAGTTCTTC. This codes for CSALTFYNVQFF.

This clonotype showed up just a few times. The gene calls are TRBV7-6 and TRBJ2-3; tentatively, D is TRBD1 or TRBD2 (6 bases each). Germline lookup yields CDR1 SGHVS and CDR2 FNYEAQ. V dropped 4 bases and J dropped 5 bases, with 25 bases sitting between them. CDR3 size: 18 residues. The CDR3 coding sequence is TGTGCCAGCAGCTCCTCCCAGAGTCCGGGGGCCTATCGAGATACGCAGTATTTT. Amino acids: CASSSSQSPGAYRDTQYF.

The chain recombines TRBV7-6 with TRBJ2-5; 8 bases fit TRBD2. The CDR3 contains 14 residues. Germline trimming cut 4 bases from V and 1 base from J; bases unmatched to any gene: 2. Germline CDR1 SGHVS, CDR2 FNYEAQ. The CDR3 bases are TGTGCCAGCAGCTCGCGGGGGGTCCAAGAGACCCAGTACTTC. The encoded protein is CASSSRGVQETQYF. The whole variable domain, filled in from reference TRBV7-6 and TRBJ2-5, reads GAGVSQSPRYKVTKRGQDVALRCDPISGHVSLYWYRQALGQGPEFLTYFNYEAQQDKSGLPNDRFSAERPEGSISTLTIQRTEQRDSAMYRCASSSRGVQETQYFGPGTRLLVL.

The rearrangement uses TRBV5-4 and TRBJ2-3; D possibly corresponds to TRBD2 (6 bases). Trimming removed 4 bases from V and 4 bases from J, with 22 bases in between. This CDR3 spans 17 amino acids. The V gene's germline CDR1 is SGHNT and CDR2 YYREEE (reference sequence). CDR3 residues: CASSPSLGEDWSDTQYF. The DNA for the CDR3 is TGTGCCAGCAGCCCGTCTTTGGGGGAGGACTGGTCAGATACGCAGTATTTT. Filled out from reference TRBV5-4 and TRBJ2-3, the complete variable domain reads ETGVTQSPTHLIKTRGQQVTLRCSSQSGHNTVSWYQQALGQGPQFIFQYYREEENGRGNFPPRFSGLQFPNYSSELNVNALELDDSALYLCASSPSLGEDWSDTQYFGPGTRLTVL.

CDR3 nucleotide sequence: TGTGCCAGTCGGCTTGGGCTATCCTACGAGCAGTACTTC. The encoded protein is CASRLGLSYEQYF. V is TRBV6-1 and J is TRBJ2-7; D uncertain. The germline CDR1 and CDR2 sequences are MNHNS and SASEGT. Trimming took 9 bases from V and 1 from J, leaving 13 bases between them. This CDR3 is 13 amino acids long.

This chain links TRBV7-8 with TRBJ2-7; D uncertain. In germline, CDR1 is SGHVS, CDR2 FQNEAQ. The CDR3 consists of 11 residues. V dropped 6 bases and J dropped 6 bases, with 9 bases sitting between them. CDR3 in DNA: TGTGCCAGCAGTTCTGCCCCCGAGCAGTACTTC. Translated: CASSSAPEQYF.

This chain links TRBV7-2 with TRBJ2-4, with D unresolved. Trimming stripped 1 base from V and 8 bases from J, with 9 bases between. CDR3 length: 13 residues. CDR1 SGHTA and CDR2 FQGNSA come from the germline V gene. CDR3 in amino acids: CASSLGDGDIQYF. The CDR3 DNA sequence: TGTGCCAGCAGCTTAGGAGATGGAGACATTCAGTACTTC.

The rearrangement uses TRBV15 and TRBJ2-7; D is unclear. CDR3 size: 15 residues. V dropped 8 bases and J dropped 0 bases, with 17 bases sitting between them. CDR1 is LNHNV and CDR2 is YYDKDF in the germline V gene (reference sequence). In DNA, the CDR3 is TGTGCCACCCGCGACTCTCTCCTCCCCTCCTACGAGCAGTACTTC. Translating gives CATRDSLLPSYEQYF.

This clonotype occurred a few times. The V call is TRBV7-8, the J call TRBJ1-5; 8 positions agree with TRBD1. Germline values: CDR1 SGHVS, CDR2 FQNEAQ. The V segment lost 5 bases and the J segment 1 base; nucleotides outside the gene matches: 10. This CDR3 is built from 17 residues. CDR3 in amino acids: CASSPGRDRGSNQPQHF. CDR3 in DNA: TGTGCCAGCAGCCCAGGGCGTGACAGGGGAAGCAATCAGCCCCAGCATTTT.

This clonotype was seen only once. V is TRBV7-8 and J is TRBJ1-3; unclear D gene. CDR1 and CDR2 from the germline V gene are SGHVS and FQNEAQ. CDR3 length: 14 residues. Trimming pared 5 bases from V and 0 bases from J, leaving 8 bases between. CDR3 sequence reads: CASSHLGSGNTIYF. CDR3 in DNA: TGTGCCAGCAGCCACCTTGGCTCTGGAAACACCATATATTTT.